These T cell receptor beta chains were read from a single sample in a study of response to subunit inactivated influenza vaccine. TCRdb used MiXCR to reprocess the RT-PCR reads, holding one entry per CDR3 protein. This table has around 580,000 distinct CDR3 sequences, about an eighth appearing once. The source material was PBMCs from blood, sampled on the day of vaccination. The receptor set was obtained from a man aged 50 or older who received an inactivated influenza vaccine. The CDR3 runs from the conserved cysteine through the conserved F or W. A D gene is named only where the DNA matches it firmly. Clone size appears in some rows only: once, few, many, or a class for an expanded clone.

D | J | V | size | DNA | CDR3
- | TRBJ2-5 | TRBV3-1 | few | TGTGCCAGCAGCGGACTAGAGACCCAGTACTTC | CASSGLETQYF
- | TRBJ2-6 | TRBV7-8 | - | TGTGCCAGCAGCTTAGTTGGGCAGGTTGGGGCCAACGTCCTGACTTTC | CASSLVGQVGANVLTF
- | TRBJ2-7 | TRBV5-1 | few | TGCGCCAGCAGGGACACTTCCTACGAGCAGTACTTC | CASRDTSYEQYF
- | TRBJ2-1 | TRBV9 | few | TGTGCCAGCAGCGTTGTAAGCCCCGGCAATGAGCAGTTCTTC | CASSVVSPGNEQFF
- | TRBJ2-1 | TRBV12-3/TRBV12-4 | many | TGTGCCAGCAGCACAGGGATGGCCAATGAGCAGTTCTTC | CASSTGMANEQFF
TRBD1 | TRBJ1-2 | TRBV5-1 | few | TGCGCCAGCAGCTTGGGACAGGGAGAGGGTGGCTACACCTTC | CASSLGQGEGGYTF
- | TRBJ2-1 | TRBV7-9 | few | TGTGCCAGCAGCTTAGCGGGAGAAAGGAATGAGCAGTTCTTC | CASSLAGERNEQFF
- | TRBJ2-2 | TRBV2 | - | TGTGCCAGCAGTGATCTCCCGGGGGCGAACACCGGGGAGCTGTTTTTT | CASSDLPGANTGELFF
TRBD2 | TRBJ2-5 | TRBV4-2 | - | TGTGCCAGCAGCCCAGGGACTAGCGGGGAGGGAGAGACCCAGTACTTC | CASSPGTSGEGETQYF
TRBD1 | TRBJ1-1 | TRBV12-3/TRBV12-4 | few | TGTGCCAGCATTCTGACAGGGGTGAACACTGAAGCTTTCTTT | CASILTGVNTEAFF
- | TRBJ2-3 | TRBV28 | - | TGTGCCAGCAGTTCCGGGACACCGTTTACGGATACGCAGTATTTT | CASSSGTPFTDTQYF
- | TRBJ2-1 | TRBV6-1 | - | TGTGCCCGAAAACAAAAATGGGGTTCCTACAATGAGCAGTTCTTC | CARKQKWGSYNEQFF
- | TRBJ2-2 | TRBV24-1 | many | TGTGCCACCAGTGACGTGGGAAGCACCGGGGAGCTGTTTTTT | CATSDVGSTGELFF
TRBD2 | TRBJ2-7 | TRBV7-8 | few | TGTGCCAGCAGCTTAGGGATAGCGGGAGGTTACGAGCAGTACTTC | CASSLGIAGGYEQYF
TRBD1 | TRBJ1-4 | TRBV20-1 | many | TGCAGTGCTACCCCTCCGGGACAGAGTAATGAAAAACTGTTTTTT | CSATPPGQSNEKLFF
TRBD1 | TRBJ1-5 | TRBV19 | few | TGTGCCAGTGCACAGGGGGCGGGTCAGCCCCAGCATTTT | CASAQGAGQPQHF